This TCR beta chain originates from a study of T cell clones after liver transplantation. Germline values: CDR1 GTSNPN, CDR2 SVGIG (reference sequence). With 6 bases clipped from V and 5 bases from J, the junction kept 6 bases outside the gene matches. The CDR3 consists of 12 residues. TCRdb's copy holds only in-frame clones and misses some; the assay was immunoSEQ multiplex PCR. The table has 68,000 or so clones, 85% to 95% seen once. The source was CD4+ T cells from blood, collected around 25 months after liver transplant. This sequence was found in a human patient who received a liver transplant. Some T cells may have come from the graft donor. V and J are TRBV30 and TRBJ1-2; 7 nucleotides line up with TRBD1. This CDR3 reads CACPDRAYGYTF. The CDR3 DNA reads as TGTGCCTGCCCAGACAGGGCATATGGCTACACCTTC.